The present entry profiles one TCR beta chain with its context. Using immunoSEQ multiplex PCR, the repertoire was profiled, and TCRdb retains in-frame clones only, with some absent. The data show hundreds of thousands of clones, roughly nine tenths seen once. Trimming removed 5 bases from V and 3 bases from J; junction bases left unmatched: 6. The CDR3 is made up of 14 amino acids. The germline V gene has CDR1 LNHDA and CDR2 SQIVND (reference sequence). These data are taken from a study of blood T cell repertoires in COVID-19. Study-wide background: Donors in the United States, Italy and Spain gave samples during acute or convalescent COVID-19. T cells, B-cell-depleted T cells, or PBMCs provided the cDNA or gDNA that served as material.

What was sequenced was peripheral blood. The V and J genes are TRBV19 and TRBJ2-7; 8 nucleotides align to TRBD1. The TCR originated in a woman aged 25 to 39 with COVID-19, enrolled during active disease. This CDR3 reads CASSPQGAYYEQYF. In DNA, the CDR3 is TGTGCCAGTAGTCCCCAGGGGGCTTACTACGAGCAGTACTTC.